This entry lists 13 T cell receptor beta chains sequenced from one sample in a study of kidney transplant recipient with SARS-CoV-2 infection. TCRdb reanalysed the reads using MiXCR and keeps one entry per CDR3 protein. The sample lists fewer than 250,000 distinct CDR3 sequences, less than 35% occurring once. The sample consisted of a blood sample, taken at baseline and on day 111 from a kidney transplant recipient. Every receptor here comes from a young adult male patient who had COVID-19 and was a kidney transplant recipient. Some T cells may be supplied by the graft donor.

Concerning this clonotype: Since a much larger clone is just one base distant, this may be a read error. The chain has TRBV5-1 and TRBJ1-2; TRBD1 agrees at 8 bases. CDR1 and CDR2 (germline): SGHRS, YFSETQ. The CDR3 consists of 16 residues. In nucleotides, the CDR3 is TGCACCAGCAGCCCACGGACAGGGACCCATAGCTATGGCTACACCTTC. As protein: CTSSPRTGTHSYGYTF.

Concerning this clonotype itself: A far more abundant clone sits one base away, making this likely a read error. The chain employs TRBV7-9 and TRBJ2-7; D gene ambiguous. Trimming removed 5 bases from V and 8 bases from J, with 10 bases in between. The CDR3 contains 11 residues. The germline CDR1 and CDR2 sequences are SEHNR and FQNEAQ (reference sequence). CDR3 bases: TGTGCCAGCAGCGTCGCGTACAAGCAGTACTTC. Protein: CASSVAYKQYF.

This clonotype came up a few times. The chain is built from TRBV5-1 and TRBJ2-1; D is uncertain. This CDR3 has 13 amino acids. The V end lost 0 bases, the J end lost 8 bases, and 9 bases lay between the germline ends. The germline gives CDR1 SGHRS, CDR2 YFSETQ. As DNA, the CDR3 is TGCGCCAGCAGCTTGGTCCCCGTCGATGAGCAGTTCTTC. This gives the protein CASSLVPVDEQFF.

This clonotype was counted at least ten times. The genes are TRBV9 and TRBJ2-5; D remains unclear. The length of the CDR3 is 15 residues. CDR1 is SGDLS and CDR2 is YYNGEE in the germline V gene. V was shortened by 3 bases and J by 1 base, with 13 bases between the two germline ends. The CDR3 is CASSATGLAQETQYF. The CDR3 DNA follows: TGTGCCAGCAGCGCCACCGGTTTGGCCCAAGAGACCCAGTACTTC.

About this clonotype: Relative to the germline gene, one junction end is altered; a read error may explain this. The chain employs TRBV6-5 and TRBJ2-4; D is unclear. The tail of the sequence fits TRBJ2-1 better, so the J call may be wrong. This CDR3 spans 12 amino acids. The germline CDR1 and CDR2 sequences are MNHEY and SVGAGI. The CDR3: CASSYQTNGQFF. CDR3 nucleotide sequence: TGTGCCAGCAGTTACCAGACGAATGGGCAGTTCTTC.

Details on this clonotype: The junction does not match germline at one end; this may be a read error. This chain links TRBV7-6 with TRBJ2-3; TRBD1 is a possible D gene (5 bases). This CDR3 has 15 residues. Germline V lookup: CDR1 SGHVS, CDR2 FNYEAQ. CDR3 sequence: CASSLLSISTGTQYF. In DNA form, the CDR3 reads TGTGCCAGCAGCTTACTTAGCATCAGCACAGGTACGCAGTATTTT. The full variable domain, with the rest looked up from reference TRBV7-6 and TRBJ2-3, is GAGVSQSPRYKVTKRGQDVALRCDPISGHVSLYWYRQALGQGPEFLTYFNYEAQQDKSGLPNDRFSAERPEGSISTLTIQRTEQRDSAMYRCASSLLSISTGTQYFGPGTRLTVL.

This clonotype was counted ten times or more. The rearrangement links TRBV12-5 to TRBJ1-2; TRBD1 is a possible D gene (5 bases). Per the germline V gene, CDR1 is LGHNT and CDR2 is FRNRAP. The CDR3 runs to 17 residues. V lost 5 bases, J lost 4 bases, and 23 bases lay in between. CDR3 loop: CASGLYSLQGKTYGYTF. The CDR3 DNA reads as TGTGCTAGTGGTCTGTATTCTTTGCAGGGAAAGACCTATGGCTACACCTTC.

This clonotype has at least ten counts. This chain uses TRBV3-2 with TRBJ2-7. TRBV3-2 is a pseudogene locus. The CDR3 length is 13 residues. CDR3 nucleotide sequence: TGTGCCAGCAGCCACACCGAAGCCTACGAGCAGTACTTC. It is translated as CASSHTEAYEQYF.

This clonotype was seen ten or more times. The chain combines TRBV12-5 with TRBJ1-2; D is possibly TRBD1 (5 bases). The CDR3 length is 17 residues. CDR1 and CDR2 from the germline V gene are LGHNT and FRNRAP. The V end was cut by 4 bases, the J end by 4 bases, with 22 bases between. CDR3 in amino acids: CASGSKSLQGKTYGYTF. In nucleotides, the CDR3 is TGTGCTAGTGGTTCAAAGTCTTTGCAGGGAAAGACCTATGGCTACACCTTC.

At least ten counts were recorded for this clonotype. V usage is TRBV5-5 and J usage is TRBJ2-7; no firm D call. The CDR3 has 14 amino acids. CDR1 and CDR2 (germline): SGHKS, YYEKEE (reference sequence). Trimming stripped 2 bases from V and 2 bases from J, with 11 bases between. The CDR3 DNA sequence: TGTGCCAGCAGCTTTAGGCTTGCGACCTACGAGCAGTACTTC. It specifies CASSFRLATYEQYF.

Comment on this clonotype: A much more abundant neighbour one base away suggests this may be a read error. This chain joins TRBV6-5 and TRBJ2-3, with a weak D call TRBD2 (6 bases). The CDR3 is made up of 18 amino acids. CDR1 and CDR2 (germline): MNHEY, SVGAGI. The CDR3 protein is CVSSYDRPTSSYTDTQYF. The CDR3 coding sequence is TGTGTCAGCAGTTACGACCGTCCTACTAGCTCCTACACAGATACGCAGTATTTT.

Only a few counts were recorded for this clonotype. CDR3 residues: CASSRPMVVRKTYGYTF. The DNA for the CDR3 is TGTGCCAGCAGCCGGCCCATGGTCGTTAGAAAGACCTATGGCTACACCTTC. This sequence joins TRBV16 and TRBJ1-2; no definite D call. The V end lost 4 bases, the J end lost 4 bases, and 22 bases lay between the germline ends. The germline CDR1 and CDR2 sequences are KGHSY and FQNENV. The CDR3 is made up of 17 amino acids.

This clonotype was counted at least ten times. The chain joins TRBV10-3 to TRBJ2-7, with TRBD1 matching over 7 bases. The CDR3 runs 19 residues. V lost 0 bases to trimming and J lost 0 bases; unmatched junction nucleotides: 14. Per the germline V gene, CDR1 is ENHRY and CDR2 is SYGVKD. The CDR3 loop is CAISESISLGQEYSYEQYF. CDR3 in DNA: TGTGCCATCAGTGAGTCGATATCCCTTGGACAGGAATACTCCTACGAGCAGTACTTC.